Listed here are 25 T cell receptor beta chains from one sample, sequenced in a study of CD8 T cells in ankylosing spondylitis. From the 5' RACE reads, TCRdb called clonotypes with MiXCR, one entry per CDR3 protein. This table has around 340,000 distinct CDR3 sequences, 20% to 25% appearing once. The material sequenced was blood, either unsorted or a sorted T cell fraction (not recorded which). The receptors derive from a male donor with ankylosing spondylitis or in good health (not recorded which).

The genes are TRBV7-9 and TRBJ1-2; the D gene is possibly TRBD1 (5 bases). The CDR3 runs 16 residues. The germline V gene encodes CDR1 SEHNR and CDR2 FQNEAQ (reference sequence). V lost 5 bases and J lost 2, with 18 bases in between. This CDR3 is CASSGVGTEFNYGYTF. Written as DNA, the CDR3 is TGTGCCAGCAGCGGCGTCGGGACCGAATTCAACTATGGCTACACCTTC.

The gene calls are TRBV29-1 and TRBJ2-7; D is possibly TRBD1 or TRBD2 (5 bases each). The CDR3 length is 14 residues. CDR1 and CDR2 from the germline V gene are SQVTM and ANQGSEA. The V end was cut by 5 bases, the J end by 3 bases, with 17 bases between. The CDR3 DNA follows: TGCAGCGTTCGTGGCTCCCCTGGGGGCTACGAGCAGTACTTC. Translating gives CSVRGSPGGYEQYF.

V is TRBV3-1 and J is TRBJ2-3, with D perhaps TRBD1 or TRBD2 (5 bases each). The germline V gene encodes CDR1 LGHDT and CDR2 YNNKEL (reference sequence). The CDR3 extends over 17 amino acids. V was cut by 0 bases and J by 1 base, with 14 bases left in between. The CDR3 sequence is CASSQDRGYQRTDTQYF. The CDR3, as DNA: TGTGCCAGCAGCCAAGATCGGGGCTATCAACGCACAGATACGCAGTATTTT.

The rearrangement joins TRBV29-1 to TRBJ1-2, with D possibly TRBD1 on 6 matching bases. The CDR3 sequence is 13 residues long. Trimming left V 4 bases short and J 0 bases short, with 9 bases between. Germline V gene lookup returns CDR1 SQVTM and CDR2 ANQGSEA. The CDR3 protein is CSVVGGSNYGYTF. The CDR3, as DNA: TGCAGCGTTGTGGGGGGCTCTAACTATGGCTACACCTTC. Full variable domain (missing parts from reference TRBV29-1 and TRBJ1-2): SAVISQKPSRDICQRGTSLTIQCQVDSQVTMMFWYRQQPGQSLTLIATANQGSEATYESGFVIDKFPISRPNLTFSTLTVSNMSPEDSSIYLCSVVGGSNYGYTFGSGTRLTVV.

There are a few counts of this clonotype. The CDR3 sequence is CASRPTRIRGGTEAFF. Here the CDR3 DNA reads TGTGCCAGCAGACCGACGAGAATCAGGGGAGGAACTGAAGCTTTCTTT. The genes are TRBV7-9 and TRBJ1-1, with D perhaps matching TRBD1 (6 bases). With 6 bases removed from V and 5 bases from J, the gap between germline ends came to 22 bases. Germline V CDR1 and CDR2: SEHNR, FQNEAQ (reference sequence). The CDR3 is 16 residues long.

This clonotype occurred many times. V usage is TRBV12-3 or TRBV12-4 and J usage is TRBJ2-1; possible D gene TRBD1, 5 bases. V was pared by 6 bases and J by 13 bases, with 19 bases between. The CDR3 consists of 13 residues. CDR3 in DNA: TGTGCCAGCAGACCAGGGTCGGGCCCAGCCCAGTTCTTC. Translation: CASRPGSGPAQFF.

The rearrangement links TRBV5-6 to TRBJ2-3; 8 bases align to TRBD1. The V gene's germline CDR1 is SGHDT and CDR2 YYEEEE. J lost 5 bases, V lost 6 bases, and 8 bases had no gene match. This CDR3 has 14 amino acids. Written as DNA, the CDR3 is TGTGCCAGCATCCCGGACAGGGCTGTAGATACGCAGTATTTT. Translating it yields CASIPDRAVDTQYF.

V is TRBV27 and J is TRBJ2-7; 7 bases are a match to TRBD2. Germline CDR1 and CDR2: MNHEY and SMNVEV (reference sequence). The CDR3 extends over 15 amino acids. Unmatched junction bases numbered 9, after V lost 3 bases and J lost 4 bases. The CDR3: CASSFGGGGGYEQYF. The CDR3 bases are TGTGCCAGCAGTTTTGGAGGCGGGGGAGGTTACGAGCAGTACTTC.

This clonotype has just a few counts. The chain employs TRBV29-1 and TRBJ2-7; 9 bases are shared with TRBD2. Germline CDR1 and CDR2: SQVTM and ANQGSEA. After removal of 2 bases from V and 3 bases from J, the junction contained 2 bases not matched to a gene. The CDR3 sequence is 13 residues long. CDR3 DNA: TGCAGCGTTGAACTAGCGGGGAACTACGAGCAGTACTTC. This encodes CSVELAGNYEQYF.

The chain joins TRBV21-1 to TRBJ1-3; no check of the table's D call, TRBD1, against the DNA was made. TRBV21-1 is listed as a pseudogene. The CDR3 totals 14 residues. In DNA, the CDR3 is TGTGCCAGCAGCAAAGAAGGGGGTGGAAACACCATATATTTT. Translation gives CASSKEGGGNTIYF.

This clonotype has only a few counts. Here the CDR3 reads CSARVGRDTEAFF. CDR3 DNA sequence: TGCAGTGCTAGAGTCGGTAGGGACACTGAAGCTTTCTTT. The chain joins TRBV20-1 to TRBJ1-1; no firm D call. The CDR3 length is 13 residues. In germline, CDR1 is DFQATT, CDR2 SNEGSKA (reference sequence). V was shortened by 1 base and J by 3 bases, with 9 bases between the two germline ends.

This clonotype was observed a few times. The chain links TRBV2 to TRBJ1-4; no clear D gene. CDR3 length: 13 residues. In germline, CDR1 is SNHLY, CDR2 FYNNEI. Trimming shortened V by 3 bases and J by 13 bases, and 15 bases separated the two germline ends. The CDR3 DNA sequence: TGTGCCAGCAGTGACTCCTTTTTGGAGGGACTGTTTTTT. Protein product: CASSDSFLEGLFF.

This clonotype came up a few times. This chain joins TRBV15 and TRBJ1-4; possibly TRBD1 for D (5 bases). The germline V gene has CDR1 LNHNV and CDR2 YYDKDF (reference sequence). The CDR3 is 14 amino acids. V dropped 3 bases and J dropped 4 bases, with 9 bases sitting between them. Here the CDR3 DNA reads TGTGCCACCAGCAGTGGGGACCTTAATGAAAAACTGTTTTTT. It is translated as CATSSGDLNEKLFF.

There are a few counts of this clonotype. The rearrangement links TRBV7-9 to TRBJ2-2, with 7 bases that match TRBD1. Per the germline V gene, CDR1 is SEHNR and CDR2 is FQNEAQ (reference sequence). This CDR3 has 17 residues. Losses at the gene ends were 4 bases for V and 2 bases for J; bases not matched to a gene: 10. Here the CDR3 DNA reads TGTGCCAGCAGCTCGGACGACAGGGAAGAAAACACCGGGGAGCTGTTTTTT. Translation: CASSSDDREENTGELFF.

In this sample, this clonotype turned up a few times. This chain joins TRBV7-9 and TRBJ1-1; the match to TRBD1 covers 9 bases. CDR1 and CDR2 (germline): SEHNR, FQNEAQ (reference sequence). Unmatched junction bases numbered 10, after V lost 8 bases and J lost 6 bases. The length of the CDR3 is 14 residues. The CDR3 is CASSGQGGLPEAFF. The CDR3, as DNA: TGTGCCAGCTCGGGACAGGGAGGCTTACCTGAAGCTTTCTTT.

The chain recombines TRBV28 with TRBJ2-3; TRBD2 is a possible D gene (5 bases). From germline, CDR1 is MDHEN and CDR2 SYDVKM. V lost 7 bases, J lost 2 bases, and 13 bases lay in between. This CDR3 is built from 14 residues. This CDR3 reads CASTNIGVTDTQYF. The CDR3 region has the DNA TGTGCCAGCACCAATATCGGGGTCACAGATACGCAGTATTTT.

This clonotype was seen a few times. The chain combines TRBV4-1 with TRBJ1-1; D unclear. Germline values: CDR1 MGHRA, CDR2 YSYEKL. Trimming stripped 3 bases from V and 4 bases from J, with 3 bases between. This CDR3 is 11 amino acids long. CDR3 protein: CASSQTTEAFF. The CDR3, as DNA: TGCGCCAGCAGCCAGACCACTGAAGCTTTCTTT.

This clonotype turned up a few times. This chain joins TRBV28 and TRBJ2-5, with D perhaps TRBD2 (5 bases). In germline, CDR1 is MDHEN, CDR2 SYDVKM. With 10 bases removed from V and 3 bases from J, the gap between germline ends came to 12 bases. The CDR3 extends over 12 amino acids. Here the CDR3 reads CATTSLEETQYF. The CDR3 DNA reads TGTGCCACCACTAGTTTAGAAGAGACCCAGTACTTC.

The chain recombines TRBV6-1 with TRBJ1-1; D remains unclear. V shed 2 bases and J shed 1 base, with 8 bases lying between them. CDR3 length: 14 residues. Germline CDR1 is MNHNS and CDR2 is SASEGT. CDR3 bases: TGTGCCAGCAGTGAATATGGGGAGAACACTGAAGCTTTCTTT. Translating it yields CASSEYGENTEAFF.

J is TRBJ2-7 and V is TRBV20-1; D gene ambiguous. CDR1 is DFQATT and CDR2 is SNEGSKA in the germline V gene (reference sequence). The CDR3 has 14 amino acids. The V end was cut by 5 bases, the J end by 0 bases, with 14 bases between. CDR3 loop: CSAPMGGYSYEQYF. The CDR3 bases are TGCAGTGCTCCCATGGGCGGATACTCCTACGAGCAGTACTTC.

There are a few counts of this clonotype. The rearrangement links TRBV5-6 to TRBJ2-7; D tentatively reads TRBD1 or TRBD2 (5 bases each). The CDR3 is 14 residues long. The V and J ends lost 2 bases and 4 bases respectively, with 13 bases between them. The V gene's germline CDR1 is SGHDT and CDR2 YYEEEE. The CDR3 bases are TGTGCCAGCAGCTTTAAGGTCAGGGAGTACGAGCAGTACTTC. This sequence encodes CASSFKVREYEQYF.

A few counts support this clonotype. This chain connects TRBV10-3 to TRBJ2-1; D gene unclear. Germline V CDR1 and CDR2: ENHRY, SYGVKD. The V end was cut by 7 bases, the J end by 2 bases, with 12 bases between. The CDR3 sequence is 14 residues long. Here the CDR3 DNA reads TGTGCCATCAAACGCCAGGTCGCCTACAATGAGCAGTTCTTC. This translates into CAIKRQVAYNEQFF.

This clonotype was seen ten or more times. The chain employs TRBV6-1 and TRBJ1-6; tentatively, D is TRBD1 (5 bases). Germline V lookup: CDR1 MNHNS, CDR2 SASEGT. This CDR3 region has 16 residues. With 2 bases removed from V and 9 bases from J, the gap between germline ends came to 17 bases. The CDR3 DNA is TGTGCCAGCAGTGAAAGGGGCGGCCTATTGGGTTCACCCCTCCACTTT. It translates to CASSERGGLLGSPLHF.

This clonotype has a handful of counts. In DNA form, the CDR3 reads TGTGCCAGCACCTTGGATTCCAACACGCAGTATTTT. Residues: CASTLDSNTQYF. The chain links TRBV12-3 or TRBV12-4 to TRBJ2-3; no reliable D call. Trimming took 7 bases from V and 9 from J, leaving 14 bases between them. This CDR3 contains 12 residues.

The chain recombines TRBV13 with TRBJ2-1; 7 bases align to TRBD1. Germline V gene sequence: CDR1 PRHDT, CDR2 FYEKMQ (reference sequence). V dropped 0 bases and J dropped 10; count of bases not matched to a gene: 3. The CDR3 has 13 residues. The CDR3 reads CASSLGGGREQFF. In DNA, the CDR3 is TGTGCCAGCAGCTTAGGAGGGGGCCGAGAGCAGTTCTTC.